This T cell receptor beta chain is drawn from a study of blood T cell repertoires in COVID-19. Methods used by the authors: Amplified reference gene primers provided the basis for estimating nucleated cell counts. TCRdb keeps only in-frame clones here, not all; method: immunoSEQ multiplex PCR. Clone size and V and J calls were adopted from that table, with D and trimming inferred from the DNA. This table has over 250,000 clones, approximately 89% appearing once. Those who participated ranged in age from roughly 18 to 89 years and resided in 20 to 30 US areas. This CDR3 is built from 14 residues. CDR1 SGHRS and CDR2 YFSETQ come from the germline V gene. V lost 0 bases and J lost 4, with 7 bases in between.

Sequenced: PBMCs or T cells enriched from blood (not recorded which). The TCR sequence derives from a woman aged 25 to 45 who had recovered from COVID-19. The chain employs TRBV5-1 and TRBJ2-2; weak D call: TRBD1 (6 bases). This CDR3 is CASSLGGRTGELFF. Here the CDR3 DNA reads TGCGCCAGCAGCTTGGGGGGGCGCACCGGGGAGCTGTTTTTT.